Below, 28 T cell receptor beta chains from the same sample are listed, as sequenced in a study of cytomegalovirus exposure and HLA in healthy donors. Data came from immunoSEQ multiplex PCR; TCRdb stores just in-frame clones and leaves some out. Of 150,000 to 200,000 clones listed, around four fifths were seen once; the top ten hold approximately 2.3%. Input material: PBMCs. Every receptor here comes from a young man in good health and CMV-seropositive.

This chain connects TRBV15 to TRBJ1-2; D unclear. In germline, CDR1 is LNHNV, CDR2 YYDKDF (reference sequence). The ends were cut back, 0 bases at V and 8 bases at J, with 7 bases in the middle. The CDR3 runs 12 residues. The CDR3 is CATSRDFAGYTF. The CDR3 DNA follows: TGTGCCACCAGCAGAGATTTCGCGGGCTACACCTTC.

This clone was counted a few times. The V call is TRBV4-1, the J call TRBJ2-7; tentatively, D is TRBD1 (6 bases). V dropped 1 base and J dropped 3 bases, with 22 bases sitting between them. Germline lookup yields CDR1 MGHRA and CDR2 YSYEKL. The CDR3 runs to 18 residues. CDR3: CASSQVDFLPGQGYEQYF. DNA for the CDR3: TGCGCCAGCAGCCAAGTCGATTTTTTGCCGGGACAAGGCTACGAGCAGTACTTC.

In this sample, this clone turned up many times. CDR3 in amino acids: CATLKARPTDYGYTF. The CDR3 DNA follows: TGTGCCACCTTGAAGGCCAGGCCCACTGACTATGGCTACACCTTC. The chain combines TRBV6-1 with TRBJ1-2; D is uncertain. V was clipped by 10 bases and J by 3 bases, with 21 bases between them. CDR3 length: 15 amino acids. CDR1 and CDR2 from the germline V gene are MNHNS and SASEGT.

The rearrangement uses TRBV27 and TRBJ2-1; perhaps TRBD2 as D (6 bases). The V and J ends lost 3 bases and 5 bases respectively, with 11 bases between them. The germline gives CDR1 MNHEY, CDR2 SMNVEV (reference sequence). This CDR3 is 14 amino acids long. DNA for the CDR3: TGTGCCAGCAGTTTGAGGGACTCAGACAATGAGCAGTTCTTC. Amino acids: CASSLRDSDNEQFF.

The chain employs TRBV7-2 and TRBJ2-1; the match to TRBD2 covers 8 bases. CDR3 length: 14 amino acids. Losses at the gene ends were 3 bases for V and 8 bases for J; bases not matched to a gene: 6. The V gene's germline CDR1 is SGHTA and CDR2 FQGNSA. CDR3 loop: CASSFSGGAYEQFF. The CDR3 coding sequence is TGTGCCAGCAGCTTCTCGGGGGGGGCATATGAGCAGTTCTTC. Full variable domain (remainder filled in from reference TRBV7-2 and TRBJ2-1): GAGVSQSPSNKVTEKGKDVELRCDPISGHTALYWYRQSLGQGLEFLIYFQGNSAPDKSGLPSDRFSAERTGGSVSTLTIQRTQQEDSAVYLCASSFSGGAYEQFFGPGTRLTVL.

The chain has TRBV5-1 and TRBJ2-7, with TRBD2 matching over 11 bases. The V and J ends lost 4 bases and 4 bases, in that order; junction bases with no gene match: 10. Per germline, CDR1 SGHRS and CDR2 YFSETQ. The CDR3 totals 16 residues. CDR3 residues: CASSQAASGGLYEQYF. DNA for the CDR3: TGCGCCAGCAGCCAGGCGGCTAGCGGGGGGCTGTACGAGCAGTACTTC.

This sequence joins TRBV9 and TRBJ2-7; TRBD2 matches at 7 bases. The CDR3 sequence is 15 residues long. Germline values: CDR1 SGDLS, CDR2 YYNGEE. The V gene end was trimmed by 0 bases and the J gene end by 4 bases; junction bases not matched to a gene: 7. This CDR3 is CASSVGGGKGYEQYF. The CDR3 DNA reads as TGTGCCAGCAGCGTAGGCGGGGGAAAGGGATACGAGCAGTACTTC.

The chain has TRBV27 and TRBJ2-7; D is perhaps TRBD1 (6 bases). V was trimmed by 8 bases and J by 5 bases, leaving 16 bases between them. The CDR3 is 13 residues long. The germline V gene encodes CDR1 MNHEY and CDR2 SMNVEV (reference sequence). CDR3 in amino acids: CASAPGTIHEQYF. CDR3 in DNA: TGTGCCAGCGCCCCCGGGACAATCCACGAGCAGTACTTC.

In regard to this clone: One end of the junction fails to match germline, which may point to a read error. The chain carries TRBV19 and TRBJ1-5; TRBD1 aligns across 9 bases. Germline V gives CDR1 LNHDA, CDR2 SQIVND (reference sequence). There are 16 residues in the CDR3. The CDR3 nucleotides are TGTGCCAGTAGCATAGACACCGGGACAGGGCTTCAGCCCCAGCATTTT. This codes for CASSIDTGTGLQPQHF.

The chain has TRBV19 and TRBJ1-6, with TRBD1 matching over 9 bases. From germline, CDR1 is LNHDA and CDR2 SQIVND (reference sequence). CDR3 size: 14 residues. J lost 11 bases, V lost 5 bases, and 7 bases had no gene match. The DNA for the CDR3 is TGTGCCAGTAGTCCTACCGGGACAGGGCCACCCCTCCACTTT. It translates to CASSPTGTGPPLHF.

The chain joins TRBV6-5 to TRBJ2-1; TRBD2 might be the D (5 bases). This CDR3 is built from 14 residues. Trimming took off 0 bases at V and 10 bases at J, with 13 bases between the two ends. The germline V gene has CDR1 MNHEY and CDR2 SVGAGI. CDR3 region: CASSYSRAGGEQFF. The CDR3 DNA follows: TGTGCCAGCAGTTACTCGAGGGCGGGTGGGGAGCAGTTCTTC.

The rearrangement joins TRBV7-9 to TRBJ1-2, with TRBD1 as a possible D gene (5 bases). This CDR3 has 15 amino acids. Trimming stripped 1 base from V and 2 bases from J, with 11 bases between. From germline, CDR1 is SEHNR and CDR2 FQNEAQ (reference sequence). CDR3 nucleotides: TGTGCCAGCAGCTTAGGCGCGGCAGGGAACTATGGCTACACCTTC. It is translated as CASSLGAAGNYGYTF.

The genes are TRBV6-5 and TRBJ2-1, with 9 bases aligning to TRBD1. Germline V gene sequence: CDR1 MNHEY, CDR2 SVGAGI. The V and J ends lost 8 bases and 4 bases, in that order; junction bases with no gene match: 6. The CDR3 consists of 14 residues. The CDR3 loop is CASGRDREYNEQFF. The CDR3 DNA follows: TGTGCCAGCGGAAGGGACAGGGAGTACAATGAGCAGTTCTTC.

The chain employs TRBV7-9 and TRBJ1-4, with TRBD1 matching 7 bases. From germline, CDR1 is SEHNR and CDR2 FQNEAQ (reference sequence). V lost 3 bases, J lost 3 bases, and 4 bases stayed unmatched. The CDR3 is 15 residues long. This chain's CDR3 is CASSFNRGANEKLFF. The CDR3 nucleotides are TGTGCCAGCAGCTTTAACAGGGGAGCTAATGAAAAACTGTTTTTT.

This clone was counted once. The chain recombines TRBV11-3 with TRBJ2-1; D may be TRBD2 (5 bases). This CDR3 region has 15 residues. In germline, CDR1 is SGHNT, CDR2 YENEEA. V was shortened by 3 bases and J by 10 bases, with 19 bases between the two germline ends. For the CDR3, the DNA is TGTGCCAGCAGCTTCCACGGCGGCGCCGGGGTAGAGCAGTTCTTC. Translated, it gives CASSFHGGAGVEQFF. Drawing the rest from reference TRBV11-3 and TRBJ2-1, the complete variable domain is EAGVVQSPRYKIIEKKQPVAFWCNPISGHNTLYWYLQNLGQGPELLIRYENEEAVDDSQLPKDRFSAERLKGVDSTLKIQPAELGDSAVYLCASSFHGGAGVEQFFGPGTRLTVL.

This clone came up a few times. The genes are TRBV19 and TRBJ2-7; 8 bases agree with TRBD1. The V gene end was trimmed by 5 bases and the J gene end by 3 bases; junction bases not matched to a gene: 6. CDR3 size: 14 residues. Germline values: CDR1 LNHDA, CDR2 SQIVND (reference sequence). Here the CDR3 reads CASSSGTGHYEQYF. The CDR3 nucleotides are TGTGCCAGTAGTTCCGGGACAGGTCACTACGAGCAGTACTTC.

The chain is built from TRBV11-3 and TRBJ2-7; tentative D call: TRBD2 (7 bases). Per germline, CDR1 SGHNT and CDR2 YENEEA. CDR3 length: 13 residues. Trimming cost V 3 bases and J 3 bases, with 9 bases left between them. This CDR3 is CASSLRGGYEQYF. CDR3 DNA sequence: TGTGCCAGCAGCTTGAGGGGGGGCTACGAGCAGTACTTC.

The CDR3 DNA reads as TGCGCCAGCAGCCAAGATCTCGGGACAGGGGAATGGATTAGAAAAGAAAAACTGTTTTTT. Protein sequence: CASSQDLGTGEWIRKEKLFF. The rearrangement uses TRBV4-1 and TRBJ1-4, with 10 bases matching TRBD1. CDR3 length: 20 amino acids. Germline assignment: CDR1 MGHRA and CDR2 YSYEKL. V dropped 0 bases and J dropped 8; count of bases not matched to a gene: 18.

In its sample, this clone was seen a few times. The chain joins TRBV6-4 to TRBJ2-3, with TRBD1 identical over 10 bases. The trim removed 3 bases at V and 1 base at J, leaving 1 base unmatched. CDR1 MRHNA and CDR2 SNTAGT come from the germline V gene. CDR3 length: 15 amino acids. The CDR3 coding sequence is TGTGCCAGCAGTGAGGGGACAGGGGGCACAGATACGCAGTATTTT. Encoded protein: CASSEGTGGTDTQYF.

The J gene is TRBJ1-2, the V gene TRBV27; possible D gene TRBD1, 6 bases. From germline, CDR1 is MNHEY and CDR2 SMNVEV (reference sequence). Trimming pared 3 bases from V and 4 bases from J, leaving 15 bases between. The CDR3 is made up of 15 amino acids. The CDR3 is CASSFGQGFGYGYTF. Here the CDR3 DNA reads TGTGCCAGCAGTTTCGGGCAGGGGTTCGGCTATGGCTACACCTTC.

As DNA, the CDR3 is TGTGCCAGTAGTATAAGTATCGGGAGGGGGTCGAACACCGGGGAGCTGTTTTTT. Protein: CASSISIGRGSNTGELFF. V is TRBV19 and J is TRBJ2-2, with TRBD2 matching over 8 bases. CDR3 length: 18 residues. The J segment lost 0 bases and the V segment lost 2 bases, leaving 8 bases of the junction unmatched. Per germline, CDR1 LNHDA and CDR2 SQIVND (reference sequence).

This chain connects TRBV9 to TRBJ2-2; 8 nucleotides agree with TRBD2. Trimming took 3 bases from V and 5 from J; bases not matched to a gene: 6. CDR1 is SGDLS and CDR2 is YYNGEE in the germline V gene. This CDR3 comprises 15 residues. The CDR3, as DNA: TGTGCCAGCAGCGCCCGATCGGGAGGGACCGGGGAGCTGTTTTTT. Protein: CASSARSGGTGELFF.

V and J are TRBV19 and TRBJ2-1; TRBD2 is a possible D gene (5 bases). Germline assignment: CDR1 LNHDA and CDR2 SQIVND (reference sequence). The ends were cut back, 7 bases at V and 6 bases at J, with 19 bases in the middle. The CDR3 consists of 15 residues. This CDR3 is CASTPLGTRINEQFF. CDR3 DNA: TGTGCCAGTACCCCTCTAGGCACTAGAATCAATGAGCAGTTCTTC.

The rearrangement links TRBV10-1 to TRBJ2-7; TRBD2 agrees at 9 bases. Germline-derived CDR1 and CDR2 are WNHNN and SYGVQD (reference sequence). J gave up 1 base and V 4 bases, and 11 bases lay outside the gene matches. The CDR3 is 17 residues long. CDR3 in amino acids: CASSATSQRGVSYEQYF. The CDR3 nucleotides read TGCGCCAGCAGTGCCACAAGCCAGCGGGGGGTATCCTACGAGCAGTACTTC.

The chain has TRBV7-6 and TRBJ1-5, with 9 nucleotides matching TRBD1. The CDR3 has 15 residues. In germline, CDR1 is SGHVS, CDR2 FNYEAQ. V lost 5 bases to trimming and J lost 4 bases; unmatched junction nucleotides: 6. CDR3 nucleotide sequence: TGTGCCAGCAGCGAGGGACAGGGAATAAATCAGCCCCAGCATTTT. The encoded protein is CASSEGQGINQPQHF.

This clone was observed a single time. The chain has TRBV6-9 and TRBJ2-3, with TRBD1 as a possible D gene (5 bases). The length of the CDR3 is 20 residues. The V end was cut by 2 bases, the J end by 5 bases, with 29 bases between. CDR1 is MNHGY, CDR2 SVAAGI, per germline. The CDR3 coding sequence is TGTGCCAGCAGTTATAAACAGCCGGCCCGAATATCAGGGTCGCTAGATACGCAGTATTTT. Encoded protein: CASSYKQPARISGSLDTQYF.

This clone was observed once. This chain joins TRBV6-4 and TRBJ2-3; the match to TRBD1 covers 9 bases. The V segment lost 0 bases and the J segment 2 bases; nucleotides outside the gene matches: 3. The CDR3 extends over 16 amino acids. Germline V gene data show CDR1 as MRHNA and CDR2 as SNTAGT. The CDR3 spells CASSDSRTGDTDTQYF. The CDR3 DNA follows: TGTGCCAGCAGTGACTCGCGGACAGGGGACACAGATACGCAGTATTTT.

The chain carries TRBV28 and TRBJ2-7; 7 nucleotides align to TRBD2. V lost 2 bases, J lost 5 bases, and 6 bases stayed unmatched. This CDR3 contains 14 residues. CDR1 and CDR2 from the germline V gene are MDHEN and SYDVKM. As DNA, the CDR3 is TGTGCCAGCAGTTTAGGGGGGGAGAGTAACGAGCAGTACTTC. Translation: CASSLGGESNEQYF.